This T cell receptor (beta chain) was identified in a study of graft-versus-host responses after intestinal transplantation. About the research overall: Transplant types were multivisceral, liver-intestinal, or isolated intestinal. Among the recipients, all got anti-thymocyte globulin induction and then tacrolimus and steroids for about 3 years. Whole-study results and caveats: GvH clones appeared in recipient marrow, some first in ileum or blood.

Remarks on this clone: Its antigen is not known.

The CDR3 sequence is 13 residues long. The V segment lost 10 bases and the J segment 6 bases; nucleotides outside the gene matches: 9. Looked up from germline, CDR1 is MNHEY and CDR2 is SMNVEV (reference sequence). Here immunoSEQ multiplex PCR was the method, and the copy in TCRdb shows in-frame clones only, minus some. The table records tens of thousands of clones, approximately 94% of them present only once. The chain combines TRBV27 with TRBJ2-3; 8 bases fit TRBD2. The sequences come from unstimulated CD8+ T cells sorted from spleen or lymph node cells, collected before intestinal transplant. This receptor was taken from a human donor who received an intestinal transplant. The CDR3 here is CATAGGSGDTQYF. DNA of the CDR3: TGTGCCACCGCGGGGGGTTCGGGTGATACGCAGTATTTT.